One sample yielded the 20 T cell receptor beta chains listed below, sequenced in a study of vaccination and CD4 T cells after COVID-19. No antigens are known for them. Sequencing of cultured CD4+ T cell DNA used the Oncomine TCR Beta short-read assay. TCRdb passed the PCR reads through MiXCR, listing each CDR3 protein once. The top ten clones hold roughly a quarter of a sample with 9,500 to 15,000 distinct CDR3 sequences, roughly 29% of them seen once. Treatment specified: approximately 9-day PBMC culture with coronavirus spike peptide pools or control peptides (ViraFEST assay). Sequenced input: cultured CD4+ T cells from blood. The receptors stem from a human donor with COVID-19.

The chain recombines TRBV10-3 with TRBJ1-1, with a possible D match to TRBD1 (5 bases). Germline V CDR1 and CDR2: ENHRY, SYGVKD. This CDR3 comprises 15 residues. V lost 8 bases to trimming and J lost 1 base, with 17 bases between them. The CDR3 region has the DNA TGTGCCATCGCCGATTGGGGGTTAGCGAACACTGAAGCTTTCTTT. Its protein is CAIADWGLANTEAFF.

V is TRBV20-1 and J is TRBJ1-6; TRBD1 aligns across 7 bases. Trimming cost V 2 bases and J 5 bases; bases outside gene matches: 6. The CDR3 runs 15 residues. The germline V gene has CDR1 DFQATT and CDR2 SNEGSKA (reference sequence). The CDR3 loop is CSARIPGQNNSPLHF. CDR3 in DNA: TGCAGTGCTAGAATACCGGGACAGAATAATTCACCCCTCCACTTT.

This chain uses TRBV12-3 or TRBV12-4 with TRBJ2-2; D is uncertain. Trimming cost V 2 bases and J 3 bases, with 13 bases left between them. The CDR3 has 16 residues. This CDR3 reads CASSLRRAPYTGELFF. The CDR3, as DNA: TGTGCCAGCAGTTTAAGAAGGGCGCCCTACACCGGGGAGCTGTTTTTT.

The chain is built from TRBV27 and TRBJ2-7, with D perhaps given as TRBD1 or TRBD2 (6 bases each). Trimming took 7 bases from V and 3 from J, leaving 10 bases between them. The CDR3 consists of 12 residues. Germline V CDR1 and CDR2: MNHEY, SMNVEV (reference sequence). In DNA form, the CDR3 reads TGTGCCAGCATGCGGGACAACTACGAGCAGTACTTC. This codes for CASMRDNYEQYF.

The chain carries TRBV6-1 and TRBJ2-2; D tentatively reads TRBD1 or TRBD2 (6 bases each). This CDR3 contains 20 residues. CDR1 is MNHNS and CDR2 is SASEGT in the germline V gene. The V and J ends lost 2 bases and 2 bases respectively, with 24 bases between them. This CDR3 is CASSEPYSPGALINTGELFF. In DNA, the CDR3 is TGTGCCAGCAGTGAACCTTATAGCCCGGGGGCCCTTATCAACACCGGGGAGCTGTTTTTT.

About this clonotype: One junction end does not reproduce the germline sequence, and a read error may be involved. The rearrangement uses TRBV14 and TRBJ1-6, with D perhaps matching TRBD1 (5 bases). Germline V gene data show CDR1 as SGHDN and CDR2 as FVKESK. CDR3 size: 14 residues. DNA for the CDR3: TGTGCCAGCAGCCAACGTGGGGCTGGTTCACTCCTCCACTTT. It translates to CASSQRGAGSLLHF.

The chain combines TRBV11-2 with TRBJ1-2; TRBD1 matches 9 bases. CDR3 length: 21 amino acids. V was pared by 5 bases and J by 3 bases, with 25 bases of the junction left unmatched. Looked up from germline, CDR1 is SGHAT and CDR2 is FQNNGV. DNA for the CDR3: TGTGCCAGCAGCCTAACCATGATTTCCGGGACAGGGATTAATTTCGACTATGGCTACACCTTC. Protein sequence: CASSLTMISGTGINFDYGYTF.

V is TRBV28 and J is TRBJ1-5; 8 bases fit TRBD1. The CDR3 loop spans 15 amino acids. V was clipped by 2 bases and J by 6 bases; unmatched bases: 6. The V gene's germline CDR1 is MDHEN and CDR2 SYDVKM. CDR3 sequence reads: CASSLRTGWSQPQHF. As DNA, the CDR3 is TGTGCCAGCAGTTTAAGGACAGGGTGGTCTCAGCCCCAGCATTTT.

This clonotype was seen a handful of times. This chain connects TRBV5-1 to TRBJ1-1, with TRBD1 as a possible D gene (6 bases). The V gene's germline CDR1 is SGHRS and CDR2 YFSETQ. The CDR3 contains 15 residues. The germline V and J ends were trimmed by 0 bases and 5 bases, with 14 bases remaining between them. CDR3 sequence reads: CASSLAQTGKTEAFF. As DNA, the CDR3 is TGCGCCAGCAGCTTGGCCCAGACAGGTAAAACTGAAGCTTTCTTT.

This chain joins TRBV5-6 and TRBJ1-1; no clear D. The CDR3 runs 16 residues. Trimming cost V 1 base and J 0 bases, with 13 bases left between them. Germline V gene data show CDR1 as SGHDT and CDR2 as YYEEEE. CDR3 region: CASSLWARRMNTEAFF. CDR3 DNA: TGTGCCAGCAGCTTGTGGGCAAGACGAATGAACACTGAAGCTTTCTTT.

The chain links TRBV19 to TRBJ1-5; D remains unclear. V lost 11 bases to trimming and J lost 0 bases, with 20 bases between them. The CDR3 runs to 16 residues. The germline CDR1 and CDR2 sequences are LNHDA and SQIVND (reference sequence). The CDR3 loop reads CAPAPRRPDSNQPQHF. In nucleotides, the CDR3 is TGTGCCCCTGCCCCCCGACGTCCGGATAGCAATCAGCCCCAGCATTTT.

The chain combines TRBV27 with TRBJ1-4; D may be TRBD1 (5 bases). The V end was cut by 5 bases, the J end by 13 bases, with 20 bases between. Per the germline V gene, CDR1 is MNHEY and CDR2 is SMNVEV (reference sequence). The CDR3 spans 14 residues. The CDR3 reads CASSAGPGVGLLFF. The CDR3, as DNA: TGTGCCAGCAGTGCGGGACCGGGGGTGGGGCTACTGTTTTTT.

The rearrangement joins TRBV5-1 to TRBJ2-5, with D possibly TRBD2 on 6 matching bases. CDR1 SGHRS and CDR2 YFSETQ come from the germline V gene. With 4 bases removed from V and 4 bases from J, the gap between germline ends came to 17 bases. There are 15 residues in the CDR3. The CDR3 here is CASSPFKGGGETQYF. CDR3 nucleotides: TGCGCCAGCAGCCCCTTTAAGGGAGGAGGAGAGACCCAGTACTTC.

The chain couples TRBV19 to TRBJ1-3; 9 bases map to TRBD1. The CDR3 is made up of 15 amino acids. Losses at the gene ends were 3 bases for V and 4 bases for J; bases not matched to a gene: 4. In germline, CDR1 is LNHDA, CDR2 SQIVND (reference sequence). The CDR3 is CASSIGTGPGNTIYF. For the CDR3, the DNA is TGTGCCAGTAGTATTGGGACAGGGCCAGGAAACACCATATATTTT.

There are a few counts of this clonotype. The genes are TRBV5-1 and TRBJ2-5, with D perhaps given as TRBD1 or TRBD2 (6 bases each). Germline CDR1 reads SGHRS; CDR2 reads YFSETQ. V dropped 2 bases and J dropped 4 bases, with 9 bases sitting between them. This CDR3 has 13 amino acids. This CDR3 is CASSLGGTETQYF. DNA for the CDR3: TGCGCCAGCAGCTTAGGGGGGACAGAGACCCAGTACTTC.

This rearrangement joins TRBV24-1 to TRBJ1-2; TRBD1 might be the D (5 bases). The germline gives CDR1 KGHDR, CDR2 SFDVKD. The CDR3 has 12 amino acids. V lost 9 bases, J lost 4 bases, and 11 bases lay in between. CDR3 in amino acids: CATAGGTYGYTF. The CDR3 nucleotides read TGTGCCACCGCGGGGGGGACCTATGGCTACACCTTC.

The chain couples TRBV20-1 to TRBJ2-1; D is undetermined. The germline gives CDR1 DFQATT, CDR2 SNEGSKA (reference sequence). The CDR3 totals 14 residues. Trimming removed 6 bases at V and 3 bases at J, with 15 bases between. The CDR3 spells CSALRTDFYNEQFF. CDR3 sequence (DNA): TGCAGTGCGCTTCGGACCGATTTCTACAATGAGCAGTTCTTC.

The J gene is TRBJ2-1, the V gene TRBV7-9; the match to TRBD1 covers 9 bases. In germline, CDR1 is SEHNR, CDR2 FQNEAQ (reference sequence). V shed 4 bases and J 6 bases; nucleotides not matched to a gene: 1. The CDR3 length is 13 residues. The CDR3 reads CASSSTGGNEQFF. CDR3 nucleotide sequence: TGTGCCAGCAGCTCGACAGGGGGCAATGAGCAGTTCTTC.

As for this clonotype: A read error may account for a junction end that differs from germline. CDR3 protein: CASSIEGWMNTEAFF. CDR3 nucleotide sequence: TGTGCCAGTAGCATAGAGGGATGGATGAACACTGAAGCTTTCTTT. The chain has TRBV19 and TRBJ1-1; no clear D gene. Germline V gene sequence: CDR1 LNHDA, CDR2 SQIVND (reference sequence). The CDR3 extends over 15 amino acids.

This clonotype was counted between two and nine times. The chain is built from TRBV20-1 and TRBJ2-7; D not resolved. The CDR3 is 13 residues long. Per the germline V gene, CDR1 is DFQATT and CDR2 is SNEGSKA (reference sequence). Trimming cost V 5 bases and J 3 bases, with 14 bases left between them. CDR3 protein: CSAPGPRSYEQYF. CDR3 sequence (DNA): TGCAGTGCTCCCGGGCCACGAAGCTACGAGCAGTACTTC.